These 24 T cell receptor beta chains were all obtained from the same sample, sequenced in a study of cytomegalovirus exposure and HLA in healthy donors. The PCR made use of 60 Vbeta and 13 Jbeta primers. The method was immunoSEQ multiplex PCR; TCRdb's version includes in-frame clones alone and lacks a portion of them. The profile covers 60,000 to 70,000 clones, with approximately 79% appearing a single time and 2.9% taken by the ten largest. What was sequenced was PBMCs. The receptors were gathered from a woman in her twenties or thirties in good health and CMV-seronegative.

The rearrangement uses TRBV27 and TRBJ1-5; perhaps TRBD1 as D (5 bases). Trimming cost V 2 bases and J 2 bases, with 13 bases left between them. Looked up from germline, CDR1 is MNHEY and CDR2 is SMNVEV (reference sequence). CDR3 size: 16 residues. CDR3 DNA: TGTGCCAGCAGTTTAAAGTCGGGGGTGGGCAATCAGCCCCAGCATTTT. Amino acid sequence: CASSLKSGVGNQPQHF.

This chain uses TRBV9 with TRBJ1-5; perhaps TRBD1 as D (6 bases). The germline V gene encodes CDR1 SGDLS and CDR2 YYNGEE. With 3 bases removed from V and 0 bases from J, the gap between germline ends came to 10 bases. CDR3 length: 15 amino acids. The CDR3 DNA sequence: TGTGCCAGCAGCGAAAACAGGGATAGCAATCAGCCCCAGCATTTT. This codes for CASSENRDSNQPQHF.

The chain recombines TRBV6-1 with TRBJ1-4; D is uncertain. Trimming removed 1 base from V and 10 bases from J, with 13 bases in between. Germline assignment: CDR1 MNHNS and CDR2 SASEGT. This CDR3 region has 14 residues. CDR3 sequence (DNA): TGTGCCAGCAGTGAAGGCACGTGGGCACGAAAACTGTTTTTT. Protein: CASSEGTWARKLFF.

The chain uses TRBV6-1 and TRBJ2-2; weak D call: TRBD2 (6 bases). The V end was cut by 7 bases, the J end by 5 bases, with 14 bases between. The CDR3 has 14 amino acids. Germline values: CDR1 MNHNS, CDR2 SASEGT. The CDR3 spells CASIFSGETGELFF. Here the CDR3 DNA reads TGTGCCAGCATTTTCTCGGGGGAAACCGGGGAGCTGTTTTTT.

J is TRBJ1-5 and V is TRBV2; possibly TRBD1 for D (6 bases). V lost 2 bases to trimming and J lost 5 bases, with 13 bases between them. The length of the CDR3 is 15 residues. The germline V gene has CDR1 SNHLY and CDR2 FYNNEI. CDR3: CASSERQGWDQPQHF. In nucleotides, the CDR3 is TGTGCCAGCAGTGAAAGGCAGGGGTGGGATCAGCCCCAGCATTTT.

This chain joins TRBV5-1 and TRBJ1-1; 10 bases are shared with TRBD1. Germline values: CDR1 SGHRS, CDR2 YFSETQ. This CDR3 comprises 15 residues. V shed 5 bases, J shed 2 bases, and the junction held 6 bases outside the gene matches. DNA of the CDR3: TGCGCCAGCAGAATCCGGGACAGGGGAAACACTGAAGCTTTCTTT. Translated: CASRIRDRGNTEAFF.

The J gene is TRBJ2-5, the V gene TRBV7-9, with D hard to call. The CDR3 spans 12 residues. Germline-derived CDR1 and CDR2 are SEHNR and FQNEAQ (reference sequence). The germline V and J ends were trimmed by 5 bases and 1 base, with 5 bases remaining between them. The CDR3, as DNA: TGTGCCAGCAGCCCGGTCCAAGAGACCCAGTACTTC. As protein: CASSPVQETQYF.

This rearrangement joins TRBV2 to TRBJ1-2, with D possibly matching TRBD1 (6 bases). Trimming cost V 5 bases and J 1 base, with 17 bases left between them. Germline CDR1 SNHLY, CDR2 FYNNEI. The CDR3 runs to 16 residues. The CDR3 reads CASSTTGQRSNYGYTF. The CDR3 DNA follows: TGTGCCAGCAGTACGACCGGACAGCGAAGTAACTATGGCTACACCTTC.

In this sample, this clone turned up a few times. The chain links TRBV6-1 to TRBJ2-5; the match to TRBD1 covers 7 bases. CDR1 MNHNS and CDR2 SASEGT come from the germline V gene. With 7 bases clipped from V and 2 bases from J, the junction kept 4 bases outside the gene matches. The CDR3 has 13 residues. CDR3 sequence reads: CASTWTGQETQYF. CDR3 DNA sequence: TGTGCCAGCACTTGGACAGGTCAAGAGACCCAGTACTTC.

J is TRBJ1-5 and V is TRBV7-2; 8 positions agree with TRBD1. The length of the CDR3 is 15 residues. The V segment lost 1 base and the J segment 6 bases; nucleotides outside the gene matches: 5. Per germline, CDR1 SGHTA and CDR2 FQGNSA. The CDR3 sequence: CASSLDRGYGQPQHF. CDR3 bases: TGTGCCAGCAGCTTAGACAGGGGGTATGGTCAGCCCCAGCATTTT.

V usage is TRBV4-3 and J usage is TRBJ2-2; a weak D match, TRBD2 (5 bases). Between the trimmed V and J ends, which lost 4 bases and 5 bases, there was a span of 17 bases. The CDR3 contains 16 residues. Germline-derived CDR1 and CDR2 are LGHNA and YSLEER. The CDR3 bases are TGCGCCAGCAGCCCCCCACGCGGGCCGGGGACCGGGGAGCTGTTTTTT. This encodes CASSPPRGPGTGELFF.

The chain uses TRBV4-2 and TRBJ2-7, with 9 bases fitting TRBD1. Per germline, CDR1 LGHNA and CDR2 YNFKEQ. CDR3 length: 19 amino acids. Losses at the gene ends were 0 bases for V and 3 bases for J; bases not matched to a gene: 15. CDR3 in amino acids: CASSQDIGGAGQGVYEQYF. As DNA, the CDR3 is TGTGCCAGCAGCCAAGATATAGGGGGGGCGGGACAGGGAGTCTACGAGCAGTACTTC.

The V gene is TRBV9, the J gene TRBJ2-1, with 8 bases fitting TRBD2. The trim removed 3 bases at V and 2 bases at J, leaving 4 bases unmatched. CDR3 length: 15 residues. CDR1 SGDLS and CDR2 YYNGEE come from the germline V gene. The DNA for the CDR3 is TGTGCCAGCAGCGCCAGCGGGGGTGCCTACAATGAGCAGTTCTTC. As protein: CASSASGGAYNEQFF. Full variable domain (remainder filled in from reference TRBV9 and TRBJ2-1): DSGVTQTPKHLITATGQRVTLRCSPRSGDLSVYWYQQSLDQGLQFLIQYYNGEERAKGNILERFSAQQFPDLHSELNLSSLELGDSALYFCASSASGGAYNEQFFGPGTRLTVL.

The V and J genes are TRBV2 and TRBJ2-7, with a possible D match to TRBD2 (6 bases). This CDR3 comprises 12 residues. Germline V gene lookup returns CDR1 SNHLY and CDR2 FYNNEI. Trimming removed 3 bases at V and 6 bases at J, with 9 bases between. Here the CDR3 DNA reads TGTGCCAGCAGTGAGGAGGGAAGCGAGCAGTACGTC. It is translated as CASSEEGSEQYV.

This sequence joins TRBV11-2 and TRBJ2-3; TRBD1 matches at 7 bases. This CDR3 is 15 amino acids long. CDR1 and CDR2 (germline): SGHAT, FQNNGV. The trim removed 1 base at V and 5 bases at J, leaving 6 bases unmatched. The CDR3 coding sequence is TGTGCCAGCAGCTTAGCCCCAACAGGGGAAGATACGCAGTATTTT. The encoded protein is CASSLAPTGEDTQYF. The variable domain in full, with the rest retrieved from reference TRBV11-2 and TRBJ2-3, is EAGVAQSPRYKIIEKRQSVAFWCNPISGHATLYWYQQILGQGPKLLIQFQNNGVVDDSQLPKDRFSAERLKGVDSTLKIQPAKLEDSAVYLCASSLAPTGEDTQYFGPGTRLTVL.

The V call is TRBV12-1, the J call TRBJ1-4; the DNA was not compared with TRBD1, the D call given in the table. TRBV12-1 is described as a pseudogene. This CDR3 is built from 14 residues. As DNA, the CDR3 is TGTGCCAGCAGCTGGGACAGGGACGGGGAAAAACTGTTTTTT. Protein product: CASSWDRDGEKLFF.

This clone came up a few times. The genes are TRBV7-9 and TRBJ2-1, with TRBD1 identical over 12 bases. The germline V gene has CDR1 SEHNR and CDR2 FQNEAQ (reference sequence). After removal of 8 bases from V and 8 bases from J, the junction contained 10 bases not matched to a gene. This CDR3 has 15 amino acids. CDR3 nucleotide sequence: TGTGCCAGCGGGTTCCGGGACAGGGGGCGCGATGAGCAGTTCTTC. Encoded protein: CASGFRDRGRDEQFF.

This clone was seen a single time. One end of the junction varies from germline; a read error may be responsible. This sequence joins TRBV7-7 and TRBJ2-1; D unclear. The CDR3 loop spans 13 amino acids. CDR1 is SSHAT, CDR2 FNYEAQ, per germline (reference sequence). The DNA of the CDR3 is TGTGCTAGCAGTTACAACGGAGCCGGGGAGCAGTTCTTC. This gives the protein CASSYNGAGEQFF.

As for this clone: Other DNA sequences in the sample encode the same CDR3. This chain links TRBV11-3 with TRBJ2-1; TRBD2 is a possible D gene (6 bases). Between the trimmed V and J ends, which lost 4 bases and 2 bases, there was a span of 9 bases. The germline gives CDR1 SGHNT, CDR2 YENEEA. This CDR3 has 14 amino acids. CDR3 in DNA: TGTGCCAGCAGCTCGGGACTTGCCTACAATGAGCAGTTCTTC. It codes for CASSSGLAYNEQFF.

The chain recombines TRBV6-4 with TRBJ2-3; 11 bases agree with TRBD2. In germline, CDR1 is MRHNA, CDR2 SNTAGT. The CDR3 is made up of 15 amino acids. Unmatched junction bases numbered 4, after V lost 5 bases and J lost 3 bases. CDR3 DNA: TGTGCCAGCAGTCCGTCTAGCGGGGGGACAGATACGCAGTATTTT. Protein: CASSPSSGGTDTQYF.

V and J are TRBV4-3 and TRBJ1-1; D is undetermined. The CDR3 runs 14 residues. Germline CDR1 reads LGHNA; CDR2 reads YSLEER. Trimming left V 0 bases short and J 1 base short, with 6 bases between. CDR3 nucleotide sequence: TGCGCCAGCAGCCAAGATAACGGGAACACTGAAGCTTTCTTT. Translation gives CASSQDNGNTEAFF.

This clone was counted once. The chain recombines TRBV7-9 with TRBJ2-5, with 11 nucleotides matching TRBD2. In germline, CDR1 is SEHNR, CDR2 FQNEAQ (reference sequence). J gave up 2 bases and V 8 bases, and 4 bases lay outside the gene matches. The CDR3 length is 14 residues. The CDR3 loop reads CASSPSGGQETQYF. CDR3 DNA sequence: TGTGCCAGCTCCCCTAGCGGGGGGCAAGAGACCCAGTACTTC.

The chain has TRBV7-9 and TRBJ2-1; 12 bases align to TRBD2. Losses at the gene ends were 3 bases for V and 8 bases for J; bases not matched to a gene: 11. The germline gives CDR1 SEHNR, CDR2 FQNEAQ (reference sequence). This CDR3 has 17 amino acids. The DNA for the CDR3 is TGTGCCAGCAGCTTCGGGGCTAGCGGGAGGGCCAACGATGAGCAGTTCTTC. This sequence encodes CASSFGASGRANDEQFF.

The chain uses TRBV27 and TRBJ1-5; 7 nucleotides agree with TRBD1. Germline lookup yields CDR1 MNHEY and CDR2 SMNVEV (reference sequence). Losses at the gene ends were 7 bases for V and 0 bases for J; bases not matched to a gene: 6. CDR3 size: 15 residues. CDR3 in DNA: TGTGCCAGCAAATGGGACAGCTATAGCAATCAGCCCCAGCATTTT. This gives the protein CASKWDSYSNQPQHF.